The source of this TCR beta chain is a study of CD8 T cells in ankylosing spondylitis. The study, taken as a whole, reports: The clones that were linked to disease were reported to be significantly enriched in matched synovial fluid samples from ankylosing spondylitis patients. Some of these motif variants have turned up before, in reports on reactive arthritis synovial fluid and blood. The disease-linked clones had a CD8+ phenotype and low blood frequencies. One TCR beta motif, made up of roughly eight highly homologous variants, appeared characteristic of ankylosing spondylitis blood.

This clonotype was counted many times. The antigen remains unidentified. Germline V CDR1 and CDR2: SGHDT, YYEEEE. Trimming removed 4 bases at V and 4 bases at J, with 15 bases between. This CDR3 contains 14 residues. Construction of TCR beta libraries was performed using quantitative 5'-RACE with molecular barcodes. TCRdb re-called the 5' RACE reads with MiXCR, one entry per CDR3 protein. This table holds 200,000 to 250,000 distinct CDR3 sequences, around 7.9% found once. The TCR originated in a male donor with ankylosing spondylitis. V usage is TRBV5-6 and J usage is TRBJ2-7, with a tentative D call TRBD1 (6 bases). Sequenced input: blood, either unsorted or a sorted T cell fraction (not recorded which). CDR3 region: CASSPQGNFYEQYF. The CDR3, as DNA: TGTGCCAGCAGCCCTCAGGGGAACTTTTACGAGCAGTACTTC.